These T cell receptor beta chains were read from a single sample in a study of T-cell memory formation after mild COVID-19. TCRdb recomputed calls from the 5' RACE reads with MiXCR, one row per CDR3 protein. The sample consists of tens of thousands of distinct CDR3 sequences, more than 11% of them appearing once. Sequenced sample: PBMCs or a T cell subset sorted from them (not recorded which). Receptors were obtained from an adult woman who had mild COVID-19 (a few samples of this study predate the infection). Cell type and time point are not known. Both conserved end residues are part of each CDR3. D genes are given only for firm matches. The size field is filled for only some rows; it gives once, few, many or a size class.

TRBD1	TRBV20-1	TRBJ2-1	few	CSATGTGVNEQFF	TGCAGTGCTACCGGGACAGGGGTCAATGAGCAGTTCTTC
TRBD2	TRBV29-1	TRBJ2-2	few	CSVEDPGTSGIGELFF	TGCAGCGTTGAAGATCCCGGGACTAGCGGGATCGGGGAGCTGTTTTTT
.	TRBV4-1	TRBJ2-1	few	CASSQEGLNEQFF	TGCGCCAGCAGCCAAGAGGGCCTCAATGAGCAGTTCTTC
TRBD1	TRBV20-1	TRBJ2-7	.	CSARGQGEYEQYF	TGCAGTGCTAGAGGACAGGGGGAGTACGAGCAGTACTTC
.	TRBV7-9	TRBJ2-7	.	CASSFWGAHLYEQYF	TGTGCCAGCAGCTTTTGGGGGGCACACCTCTACGAGCAGTACTTC
.	TRBV10-3	TRBJ2-5	.	CAISEAGTPQETQYF	TGTGCCATCAGTGAGGCGGGGACACCTCAAGAGACCCAGTACTTC
.	TRBV6-2/TRBV6-3	TRBJ2-7	many	CASSYDGTSAYEQYF	TGTGCCAGCAGTTATGACGGGACTTCAGCCTACGAGCAGTACTTC
.	TRBV7-9	TRBJ2-5	.	CASSWTEEETQYF	TGTGCCAGCAGCTGGACCGAAGAAGAGACCCAGTACTTC
.	TRBV30	TRBJ2-1	.	CAWSEGPDPYNEQFF	TGTGCCTGGAGTGAGGGCCCGGACCCCTACAATGAGCAGTTCTTC
TRBD2	TRBV9	TRBJ2-3	few	CASSFSSGGATDTQYF	TGTGCCAGCAGCTTCTCAAGCGGGGGGGCCACAGATACGCAGTATTTT
TRBD2	TRBV14	TRBJ2-1	.	CASSWGGDQFF	TGTGCCAGCAGCTGGGGAGGGGACCAGTTCTTC
TRBD2	TRBV7-2	TRBJ2-7	few	CASSQGLAGALGEYF	TGTGCCAGCAGCCAAGGACTAGCGGGAGCTCTGGGGGAGTACTTC
.	TRBV5-1	TRBJ2-2	few	CASSLETRRAAGELFF	TGCGCCAGCAGCTTGGAGACGCGCCGCGCTGCCGGGGAGCTGTTTTTT
.	TRBV7-2	TRBJ2-7	few	CASSPYGTGSSYEQYF	TGTGCCAGCAGCCCATACGGGACGGGAAGCTCCTACGAGCAGTACTTC
TRBD1	TRBV10-3	TRBJ2-7	.	CAISESDRGEQYF	TGTGCCATCAGTGAGTCCGACAGGGGCGAGCAGTACTTC
.	TRBV5-1	TRBJ1-2	few	CASSLDDGGDGYTF	TGCGCCAGCAGCTTGGATGATGGAGGGGATGGCTACACCTTC
.	TRBV6-6	TRBJ2-7	.	CASSYTGSDEQYF	TGTGCCAGCAGTTACACCGGGAGCGACGAGCAGTACTTC
.	TRBV5-1	TRBJ2-7	few	CASSLEAGGEQYF	TGCGCCAGCAGCTTGGAGGCAGGGGGGGAGCAGTACTTC
.	TRBV7-9	TRBJ2-7	.	CASSFSTSSYEQYF	TGTGCCAGCAGCTTCTCGACAAGCTCCTACGAGCAGTACTTC
.	TRBV7-3	TRBJ2-3	.	CASSTMGPGSTDTQYF	TGTGCCAGCAGCACCATGGGGCCGGGGAGCACAGATACGCAGTATTTT
.	TRBV11-1	TRBJ2-5	many	CASSPYRELQETQYF	TGTGCCAGCAGCCCATACAGGGAACTTCAAGAGACCCAGTACTTC
.	TRBV5-1	TRBJ1-5	few	CASSLYGQNNQPQHF	TGCGCCAGCAGCTTGTATGGACAGAACAATCAGCCCCAGCATTTT
.	TRBV29-1	TRBJ2-7	few	CSVEQITSPATYEQYF	TGCAGCGTTGAACAAATAACTAGCCCGGCAACCTACGAGCAGTACTTC
TRBD2	TRBV7-2	TRBJ2-5	.	CASSLAHGGGQETQYF	TGTGCCAGCAGCTTAGCGCACGGGGGGGGGCAAGAGACCCAGTACTTC